The 13 T cell receptor beta chains below all came from one sample that was sequenced in a study of CD4 T cell repertoires in COVID-19. Recombinant SARS-CoV-2 spike or nucleoprotein, presented by autologous monocytes, stimulated the CFSE-labeled cells. The antigens of these receptors remain unknown. Libraries were prepared by immunoSEQ multiplex PCR; TCRdb keeps only in-frame clonotypes and omits some of them. In the table there are roughly 690 clones, 6% to 8% of which are singletons. Here the sequenced sample was circulating follicular helper CD4+ T cells, cultured in vitro, taken after recovery from COVID-19. The source is a human donor who had COVID-19.

Within the sample, this clone is medium-sized (0.01 to 0.1%). CDR3 nucleotide sequence: TGTGCCAGCAGCCGGGACTTGAGCAATTCACCCCTCCACTTT. Its protein is CASSRDLSNSPLHF. The V gene is TRBV11-2, the J gene TRBJ1-6; D might be TRBD1 (5 bases). Trimming stripped 5 bases from V and 7 bases from J, with 12 bases between. CDR1 is SGHAT and CDR2 is FQNNGV in the germline V gene. The CDR3 runs to 14 residues.

The chain joins TRBV19 to TRBJ1-6; D is ambiguous. Germline values: CDR1 LNHDA, CDR2 SQIVND (reference sequence). The V end lost 6 bases, the J end lost 1 base, and 4 bases lay between the germline ends. CDR3 length: 13 residues. The CDR3 here is CASRVSYNSPLHF. The CDR3 DNA reads as TGTGCCAGTAGGGTGTCCTATAATTCACCCCTCCACTTT.

The chain combines TRBV9 with TRBJ2-1, with D possibly being TRBD2 (6 bases). Per the germline V gene, CDR1 is SGDLS and CDR2 is YYNGEE. V was cut by 4 bases and J by 7 bases, with 15 bases left in between. This CDR3 has 14 residues. The CDR3 DNA reads as TGTGCCAGCAGCCCTGAGGTGGAGGGTAATGAGCAGTTCTTC. Residues: CASSPEVEGNEQFF.

Judged by abundance, this clone is medium-sized. The rearrangement joins TRBV10-3 to TRBJ1-3, with D perhaps matching TRBD1 (5 bases). The CDR3 is made up of 17 amino acids. The V and J ends lost 3 bases and 0 bases respectively, with 15 bases between them. Per the germline V gene, CDR1 is ENHRY and CDR2 is SYGVKD. CDR3 sequence (DNA): TGTGCCATCAGTGAAATGGGACGACTTAGCTCTGGAAACACCATATATTTT. Translating it yields CAISEMGRLSSGNTIYF.

This clone was observed a handful of times. The chain uses TRBV6-6 and TRBJ1-6, with 7 bases fitting TRBD1. Germline-derived CDR1 and CDR2 are MNHNY and SVGAGI (reference sequence). The CDR3 has 14 residues. V lost 2 bases and J lost 10; bases outside the gene matches: 5. CDR3 sequence reads: CASSYAEGASPLHF. The CDR3 DNA reads TGTGCCAGCAGTTACGCGGAGGGGGCCTCACCCCTCCACTTT.

This clone is labeled medium-sized (0.01 to 0.1%). The chain carries TRBV6-6 and TRBJ1-1, with D perhaps matching TRBD1 (6 bases). CDR1 and CDR2 from the germline V gene are MNHNY and SVGAGI (reference sequence). This CDR3 has 14 amino acids. V was cut by 2 bases and J by 4 bases, with 11 bases left in between. CDR3 residues: CASSYAEGGTEAFF. In DNA form, the CDR3 reads TGTGCCAGCAGTTACGCAGAGGGGGGCACTGAAGCTTTCTTT.

The CDR3 DNA reads TGTGCCAGCAGTCGCACAGGGGGCCTCGCCGTTGGCTACACCTTC. Protein product: CASSRTGGLAVGYTF. The chain is built from TRBV6-5 and TRBJ1-2; 9 bases fit TRBD1. J was trimmed by 7 bases and V by 5 bases; bases with no gene match: 11. The CDR3 runs 15 residues. From germline, CDR1 is MNHEY and CDR2 SVGAGI.

This clone is classed as medium-sized. The chain employs TRBV10-3 and TRBJ2-3; TRBD2 matches at 12 bases. V lost 10 bases to trimming and J lost 3 bases; unmatched junction nucleotides: 2. CDR3 length: 13 residues. Germline CDR1 ENHRY, CDR2 SYGVKD. The DNA for the CDR3 is TGTGCCACTAGCGGGGGGGAAACAGATACGCAGTATTTT. Its translation: CATSGGETDTQYF.

This clone is medium-sized (0.01 to 0.1%) within its sample. This sequence joins TRBV5-4 and TRBJ1-1; D call uncertain. The CDR3 runs 14 residues. V was cut by 0 bases and J by 0 bases, with 6 bases left in between. Germline assignment: CDR1 SGHNT and CDR2 YYREEE (reference sequence). The CDR3 sequence: CASSLGRLNTEAFF. CDR3 coding DNA: TGTGCCAGCAGCTTGGGGAGGTTGAACACTGAAGCTTTCTTT.

For this clone: This clone may be a read error of a much larger clone one base away. Other DNA sequences within the sample encode an identical CDR3. The V call is TRBV7-9, the J call TRBJ2-3; the match to TRBD1 covers 8 bases. The CDR3 loop spans 14 amino acids. Germline lookup yields CDR1 SEHNR and CDR2 FQNEAQ (reference sequence). In DNA, the CDR3 is TGTGCCAGCAGCGGACAGGGCTCCACAGATACGCAATATTTT. This codes for CASSGQGSTDTQYF.

By its share, this clone is medium-sized. The CDR3 does not end in the conserved phenylalanine or tryptophan, so this is likely a read error. The DNA is left out, because the CDR3 cannot be placed on it with certainty; the CDR3 is given as TCRdb lists it. The gene calls are TRBV25-1 and TRBJ1-1; the table's D call, TRBD1, was not checked against the DNA. From germline, CDR1 is MGHDK and CDR2 SYGVNS. The CDR3 sequence runs 10 residues, both termini included. The chain's CDR3 is CASSEFKGMA.

Only a few counts were recorded for this clone. The V call is TRBV7-2, the J call TRBJ2-7; 7 nucleotides align to TRBD1. Trimming at V came to 6 bases and at J to 4 bases, leaving 15 bases not matched to a gene. This CDR3 spans 16 amino acids. Germline CDR1 reads SGHTA; CDR2 reads FQGNSA. The CDR3 sequence is CASRSESGRGYYEQYF. The CDR3 DNA is TGTGCCAGCAGGTCTGAGAGTGGCAGGGGGTATTACGAGCAGTACTTC.

This clone ranks as large. The chain recombines TRBV4-2 with TRBJ2-7, with a possible D match to TRBD2 (5 bases). V was clipped by 8 bases and J by 7 bases, with 15 bases between them. CDR3 length: 12 amino acids. Germline lookup yields CDR1 LGHNA and CDR2 YNFKEQ. The CDR3 sequence: CASGPSSGEQYF. The CDR3 DNA sequence: TGTGCCAGCGGACCCTCGAGCGGAGAGCAGTACTTC.